The 22 T cell receptor beta chains below come from one sample, sequenced in a study of T cell repertoires in cytomegalovirus infection. MiXCR, run by TCRdb on the reads, gives a single entry per CDR3 protein. The table includes about 890,000 distinct CDR3 sequences, roughly 30% detected once. These receptors' targets are unknown. Source: cultured CD8+ T cells from PBMCs, taken from culture after CMV antigen stimulation. These receptors were collected from a human donor in good health (CMV status not recorded). Some clones in this sample may be carry-over from other donors' samples.

V usage is TRBV7-8 and J usage is TRBJ2-1; perhaps TRBD2 as D (7 bases). Between the trimmed V and J ends, which lost 5 bases and 5 bases, there was a span of 16 bases. CDR1 SGHVS and CDR2 FQNEAQ come from the germline V gene. The CDR3 runs to 15 residues. The CDR3 DNA reads as TGTGCCAGCAGCCCTCTCCGGGGGGCCCACAATGAGCAGTTCTTC. Translation: CASSPLRGAHNEQFF.

The CDR3 coding sequence is TGTGCCAGCAGTTTAGCCCCTCCCTTTATTGGGGACAGGGTTCAACTATCAGCTTTCTTT. Residues: CASSLAPPFIGDRVQLSAFF. This chain links TRBV27 with TRBJ1-1, with 9 bases aligning to TRBD1. After removal of 2 bases from V and 10 bases from J, the junction contained 26 bases not matched to a gene. Germline V CDR1 and CDR2: MNHEY, SMNVEV (reference sequence). The CDR3 consists of 20 residues.

This clonotype was picked up many times. The rearrangement links TRBV6-5 to TRBJ2-3; TRBD1 might be the D (5 bases). Per germline, CDR1 MNHEY and CDR2 SVGAGI. Trimming stripped 2 bases from V and 2 bases from J, with 11 bases between. The CDR3 loop spans 15 amino acids. This chain's CDR3 is CASSYTLDITDTQYF. CDR3 DNA sequence: TGTGCCAGCAGTTACACCTTGGACATCACAGATACGCAGTATTTT.

This clonotype appeared many times. The chain joins TRBV7-6 to TRBJ1-1; D remains unclear. The V gene lost 4 bases and the J gene lost 1 base, with 16 bases spanning the gap. Germline CDR1 is SGHVS and CDR2 is FNYEAQ. The CDR3 consists of 16 residues. CDR3 nucleotide sequence: TGTGCCAGCAGCTGGAGTGGGCCGACATCGAACACTGAAGCTTTCTTT. Translating gives CASSWSGPTSNTEAFF.

The chain combines TRBV6-2 or TRBV6-3 with TRBJ2-2; D perhaps matches TRBD1 (6 bases). Trimming removed 6 bases at V and 8 bases at J, with 16 bases between. The CDR3 is made up of 14 amino acids. From germline, CDR1 is MNHEY and CDR2 SVGEGT. CDR3 in amino acids: CASRTPAGQGELFF. The CDR3 DNA reads as TGTGCCAGCAGGACCCCGGCCGGACAGGGGGAGCTGTTTTTT.

The chain has TRBV7-9 and TRBJ2-2; D possibly uses TRBD1 or TRBD2 (5 bases each). This CDR3 contains 15 residues. Trimming shortened V by 5 bases and J by 0 bases, and 10 bases separated the two germline ends. Germline values: CDR1 SEHNR, CDR2 FQNEAQ (reference sequence). CDR3 sequence reads: CASSQGGPNTGELFF. In DNA, the CDR3 is TGTGCCAGCAGCCAGGGCGGGCCGAACACCGGGGAGCTGTTTTTT.

The chain links TRBV2 to TRBJ1-5; a possible D gene is TRBD1 (5 bases). CDR3 length: 14 residues. V gave up 1 base and J gave up 11 bases, with 15 bases separating them. Germline CDR1 and CDR2: SNHLY and FYNNEI. DNA for the CDR3: TGTGCCAGCAGTGAAGGTCGTGGGGCTCAAGCCCAGCATTTT. Its translation is CASSEGRGAQAQHF.

This sequence joins TRBV28 and TRBJ2-3, with TRBD1 matching over 7 bases. The V gene's germline CDR1 is MDHEN and CDR2 SYDVKM. This CDR3 region has 15 residues. J lost 4 bases, V lost 6 bases, and 10 bases had no gene match. DNA for the CDR3: TGTGCCAGCAGGGAGAGTAGGGGGCGAGCAGATACGCAGTATTTT. Protein product: CASRESRGRADTQYF.

This clonotype was seen just once. The DNA for the CDR3 is TGCAGCGTTGACCAGGGGCCCTACACTGAAGCTTTCTTT. Its protein is CSVDQGPYTEAFF. This chain links TRBV29-1 with TRBJ1-1; tentative D call: TRBD1 (6 bases). The V gene's germline CDR1 is SQVTM and CDR2 ANQGSEA. This CDR3 region has 13 residues. V was clipped by 3 bases and J by 3 bases, with 11 bases between them.

This clonotype turned up a few times. The chain couples TRBV6-1 to TRBJ2-2, with a tentative D call TRBD1 (6 bases). V lost 7 bases to trimming and J lost 3 bases, with 12 bases between them. The CDR3 is made up of 14 amino acids. The germline gives CDR1 MNHNS, CDR2 SASEGT. CDR3 nucleotide sequence: TGTGCCAGCAACCCGGGACACTACACCGGGGAGCTGTTTTTT. Protein product: CASNPGHYTGELFF.

V gene TRBV6-8 combines with J gene TRBJ1-2; weak D call: TRBD1 (6 bases). The CDR3 covers 13 residues. Trimming cost V 11 bases and J 4 bases, with 17 bases left between them. Germline V lookup: CDR1 MNHGY, CDR2 SAAAGT. The CDR3 region is CAAVGGFGYGYTF. DNA for the CDR3: TGTGCCGCGGTGGGGGGCTTTGGCTATGGCTACACCTTC.

This rearrangement joins TRBV6-1 to TRBJ1-3; no clear D. CDR1 and CDR2 (germline): MNHNS, SASEGT. The V end was cut by 2 bases, the J end by 0 bases, with 11 bases between. The CDR3 length is 16 residues. The CDR3 coding sequence is TGTGCCAGCAGTGAATCTGAGTTTCACTCTGGAAACACCATATATTTT. Translating gives CASSESEFHSGNTIYF.

CDR3 nucleotides: TGTGCCAGCAGCCCAGTCGGACCTAGCTCTGGAAACACCATATATTTT. It translates to CASSPVGPSSGNTIYF. The gene calls are TRBV7-9 and TRBJ1-3; D uncertain. Trimming left V 5 bases short and J 0 bases short, with 14 bases between. This CDR3 contains 16 residues. Per the germline V gene, CDR1 is SEHNR and CDR2 is FQNEAQ (reference sequence).

The rearrangement links TRBV15 to TRBJ1-2; tentative D call: TRBD1 (6 bases). Germline loops: CDR1 LNHNV, CDR2 YYDKDF (reference sequence). CDR3 length: 15 amino acids. Trimming took off 5 bases at V and 4 bases at J, with 17 bases between the two ends. CDR3 coding DNA: TGTGCCACCAGCGGCCGGGACAATGACTTCTATGGCTACACCTTC. Protein: CATSGRDNDFYGYTF.

In its sample, this clonotype was seen a few times. V usage is TRBV10-1 and J usage is TRBJ1-1, with D maybe TRBD1 (6 bases). CDR3 length: 14 residues. Germline-derived CDR1 and CDR2 are WNHNN and SYGVQD (reference sequence). Deletions cut 3 bases from V and 8 bases from J, with 16 bases between. CDR3 sequence reads: CASSDLRGSQEAFF. The CDR3 nucleotides read TGCGCCAGCAGTGACTTAAGGGGGAGCCAAGAAGCTTTCTTT.

The chain joins TRBV20-1 to TRBJ2-3; D is ambiguous. The ends were cut back, 5 bases at V and 2 bases at J, with 17 bases in the middle. From germline, CDR1 is DFQATT and CDR2 SNEGSKA (reference sequence). The CDR3 is 15 amino acids. In DNA, the CDR3 is TGCAGTGCTCTGAGTGGGTGGACCTCCACAGATACGCAGTATTTT. Translation gives CSALSGWTSTDTQYF.

This clonotype was observed many times. The gene calls are TRBV7-8 and TRBJ1-2, with D perhaps TRBD1 (5 bases). The CDR3 spans 16 residues. The germline V gene encodes CDR1 SGHVS and CDR2 FQNEAQ. Trimming left V 0 bases short and J 2 bases short, with 13 bases between. CDR3 region: CASSLARSGGNYGYTF. CDR3 in DNA: TGTGCCAGCAGCTTAGCGCGGTCGGGGGGAAACTATGGCTACACCTTC. The complete variable domain, with remaining parts taken from reference TRBV7-8 and TRBJ1-2, reads GAGVSQSPRYKVAKRGQDVALRCDPISGHVSLFWYQQALGQGPEFLTYFQNEAQLDKSGLPSDRFFAERPEGSVSTLKIQRTQQEDSAVYLCASSLARSGGNYGYTFGSGTRLTVV.

This chain joins TRBV6-2 or TRBV6-3 and TRBJ2-5; tentative D call: TRBD2 (6 bases). The V end lost 7 bases, the J end lost 5 bases, and 14 bases lay between the germline ends. Germline V gives CDR1 MNHEY, CDR2 SVGEGT. CDR3 length equals 13 residues. CDR3 sequence reads: CASIPGGGETQYF. The CDR3 region has the DNA TGTGCCAGCATCCCCGGGGGTGGGGAGACCCAGTACTTC.

This chain joins TRBV11-2 and TRBJ1-6; D gene uncertain. CDR1 SGHAT and CDR2 FQNNGV come from the germline V gene. Trimming removed 2 bases at V and 2 bases at J, with 10 bases between. There are 16 residues in the CDR3. CDR3 in amino acids: CASSLLLQAYNSPLHF. CDR3 in DNA: TGTGCCAGCAGCTTACTTCTGCAGGCCTATAATTCACCCCTCCACTTT.

The chain joins TRBV12-3 or TRBV12-4 to TRBJ2-3; D may correspond to TRBD1 or TRBD2 (6 bases each). V lost 5 bases, J lost 3 bases, and 18 bases lay in between. This CDR3 spans 16 amino acids. The CDR3 sequence is CASSPPGGSRTDTQYF. The CDR3 nucleotides read TGTGCCAGCAGTCCCCCCGGGGGCAGTAGAACAGATACGCAGTATTTT.

In its sample, this clonotype was seen once. CDR3 nucleotides: TGTGCCAGCAGCCCTACTAGCGGGGGGCCTCGGAATGAGCAGTTCTTC. Protein: CASSPTSGGPRNEQFF. The V gene is TRBV5-4, the J gene TRBJ2-1, with 12 bases fitting TRBD2. Germline values: CDR1 SGHNT, CDR2 YYREEE (reference sequence). This CDR3 spans 16 amino acids. V lost 4 bases to trimming and J lost 7 bases; unmatched junction nucleotides: 9.

The V call is TRBV7-6, the J call TRBJ2-5; 7 bases match TRBD2. V lost 2 bases and J lost 2; bases outside the gene matches: 11. Germline CDR1 reads SGHVS; CDR2 reads FNYEAQ. CDR3 length: 17 residues. Here the CDR3 reads CASSLPWGGGRQETQYF. CDR3 sequence (DNA): TGTGCCAGCAGCTTACCTTGGGGGGGGGGACGTCAAGAGACCCAGTACTTC.